This TCR beta chain was documented in a study of T cells in Graves' hyperthyroidism and ophthalmopathy. Study-wide background: Blood was drawn when the patient was first diagnosed and still untreated.

Study-wide points: Blood held most thyroid clonotypes expanded above 0.001 frequency.

There were TCR beta CDR3 regions amplified from RNA transcripts. A set of HTBI primers served as the primers for a first-round RT-PCR of the TCR CDR3. TCRdb analysed the multiplex PCR reads with MiXCR anew, one entry per CDR3 protein. The sample contains 750,000 to 900,000 distinct CDR3 sequences, around 38% of which appear only once. With respect to this clonotype: What it recognizes is unknown.

The V gene's germline CDR1 is DFQATT and CDR2 SNEGSKA (reference sequence). This CDR3 is built from 15 residues. Unmatched junction bases numbered 5, after V lost 5 bases and J lost 5 bases. The source is a man aged 18 to 29 with Graves' hyperthyroidism. Specimen: blood. The gene calls are TRBV20-1 and TRBJ2-5, with 16 bases identical to TRBD2. The CDR3 DNA sequence: TGCAGTGCTTCCGGGACTAGCGGGGGGGCGGAGACCCAGTACTTC. It yields the protein CSASGTSGGAETQYF.